This entry features one TCR beta chain sequence. The germline CDR1 and CDR2 sequences are MNHEY and SVGAGI. The CDR3 runs 12 residues. Deletions cut 6 bases from V and 0 bases from J, with 6 bases between. This entry comes from a study of blood T cell repertoires in COVID-19. Study-level information: The cDNA or gDNA used as material had been derived from T cells, B-cell-depleted T cells, or PBMCs.

Source study methods: Reference gene primer amplification in the assay estimated nucleated cell counts. The protocol was immunoSEQ multiplex PCR, while the TCRdb copy is restricted to in-frame clones and leaves out a portion. V and J calls and clone size follow that table, whereas D and trimming were derived from the DNA. The table lists approximately 200,000 clones, around 80% of them singletons. The clonotype was recovered from a woman aged 80 or over with COVID-19, enrolled during active disease. The source material was peripheral blood. The chain is built from TRBV6-5 and TRBJ2-7, with D unresolved. The CDR3 protein is CASSVSSYEQYF. In DNA form, the CDR3 reads TGTGCCAGCAGCGTTTCCTCCTACGAGCAGTACTTC.